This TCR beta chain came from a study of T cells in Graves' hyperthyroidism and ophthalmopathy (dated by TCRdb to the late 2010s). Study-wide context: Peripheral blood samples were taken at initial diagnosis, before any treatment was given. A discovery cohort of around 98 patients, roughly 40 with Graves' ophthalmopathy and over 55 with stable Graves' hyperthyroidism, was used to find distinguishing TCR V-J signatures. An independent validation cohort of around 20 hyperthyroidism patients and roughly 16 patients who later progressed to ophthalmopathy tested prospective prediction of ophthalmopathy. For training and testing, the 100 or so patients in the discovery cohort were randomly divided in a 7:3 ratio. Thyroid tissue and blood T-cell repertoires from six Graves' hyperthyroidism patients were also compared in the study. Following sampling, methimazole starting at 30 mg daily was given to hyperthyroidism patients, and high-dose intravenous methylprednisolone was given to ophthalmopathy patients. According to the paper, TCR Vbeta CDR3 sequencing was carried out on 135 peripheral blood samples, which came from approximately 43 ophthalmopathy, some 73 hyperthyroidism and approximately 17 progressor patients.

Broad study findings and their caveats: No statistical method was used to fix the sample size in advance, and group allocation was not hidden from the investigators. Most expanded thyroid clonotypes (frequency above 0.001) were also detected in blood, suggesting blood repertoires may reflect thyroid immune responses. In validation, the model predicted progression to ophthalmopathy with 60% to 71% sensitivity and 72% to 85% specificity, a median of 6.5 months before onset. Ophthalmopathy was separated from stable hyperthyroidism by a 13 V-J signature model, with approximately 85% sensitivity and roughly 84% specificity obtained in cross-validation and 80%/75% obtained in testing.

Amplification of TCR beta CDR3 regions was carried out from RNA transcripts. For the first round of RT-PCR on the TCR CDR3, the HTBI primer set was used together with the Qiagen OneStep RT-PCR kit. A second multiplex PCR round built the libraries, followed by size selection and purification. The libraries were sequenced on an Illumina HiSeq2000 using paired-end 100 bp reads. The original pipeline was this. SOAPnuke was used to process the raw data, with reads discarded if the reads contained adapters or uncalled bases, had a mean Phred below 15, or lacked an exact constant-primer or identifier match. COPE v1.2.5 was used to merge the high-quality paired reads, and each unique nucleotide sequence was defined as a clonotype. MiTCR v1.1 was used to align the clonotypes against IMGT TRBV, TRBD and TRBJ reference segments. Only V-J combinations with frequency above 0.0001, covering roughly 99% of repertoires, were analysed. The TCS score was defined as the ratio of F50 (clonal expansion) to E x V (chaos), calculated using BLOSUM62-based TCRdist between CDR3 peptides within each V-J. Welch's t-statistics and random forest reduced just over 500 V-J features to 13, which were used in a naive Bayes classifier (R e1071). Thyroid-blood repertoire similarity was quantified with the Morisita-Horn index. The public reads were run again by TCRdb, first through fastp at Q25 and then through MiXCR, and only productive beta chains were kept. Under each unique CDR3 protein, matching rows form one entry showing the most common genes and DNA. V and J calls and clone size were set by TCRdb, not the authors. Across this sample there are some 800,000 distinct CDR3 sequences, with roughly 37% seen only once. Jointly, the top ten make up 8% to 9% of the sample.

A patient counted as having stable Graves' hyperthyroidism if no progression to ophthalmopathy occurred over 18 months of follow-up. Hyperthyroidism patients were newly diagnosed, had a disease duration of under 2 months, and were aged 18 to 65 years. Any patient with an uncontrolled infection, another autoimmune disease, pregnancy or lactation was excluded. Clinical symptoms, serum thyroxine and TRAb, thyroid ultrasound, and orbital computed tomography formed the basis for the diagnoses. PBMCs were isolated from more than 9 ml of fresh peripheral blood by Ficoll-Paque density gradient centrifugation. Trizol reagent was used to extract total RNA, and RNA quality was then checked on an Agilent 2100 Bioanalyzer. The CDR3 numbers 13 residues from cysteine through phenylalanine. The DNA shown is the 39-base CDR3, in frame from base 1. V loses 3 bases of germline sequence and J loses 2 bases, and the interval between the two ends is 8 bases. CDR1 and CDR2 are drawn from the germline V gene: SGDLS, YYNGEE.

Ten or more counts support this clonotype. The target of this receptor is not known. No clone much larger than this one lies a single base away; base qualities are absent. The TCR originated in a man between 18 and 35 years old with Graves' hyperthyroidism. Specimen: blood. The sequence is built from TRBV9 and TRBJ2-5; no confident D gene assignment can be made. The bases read TGTGCCAGCAGCGGACCAGCGCAAGAGACCCAGTACTTC. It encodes CASSGPAQETQYF.